This T cell receptor (beta chain) appears in the sequencing data of a study of T cells after yellow fever vaccination. MiXCR, run by TCRdb on the 5' RACE reads, gives a single entry per CDR3 protein. The sample holds some 250,000 distinct CDR3 sequences; less than 8.5% are singletons and the top ten take about 0.85%. Looked up from germline, CDR1 is DFQATT and CDR2 is SNEGSKA (reference sequence). Trimming removed 6 bases at V and 8 bases at J, with 11 bases between. The CDR3 runs 11 residues. There are many counts of this clonotype. This chain connects TRBV20-1 to TRBJ2-4; TRBD1 is a possible D gene (6 bases). Sequenced here: CD4+ T cells sorted from PBMCs, sampled 15 days after the yellow fever booster vaccination. The sequence was collected from a man aged 25 to 40 who received the YFV17D yellow fever vaccine. The CDR3 protein is CSAGQKDIQYF. DNA of the CDR3: TGCAGTGCCGGACAGAAAGACATTCAGTACTTC.